These 25 T cell receptor beta chains were sequenced from one sample in a study of shared clonotypes between healthy human individuals. Generated by immunoSEQ multiplex PCR, the TCRdb table keeps only in-frame clones and is missing some. This table holds approximately 1.4 million clones, roughly 98% found once. Sequenced sample: naive CD4+ T cells sorted from blood. Subset of the sample: CD45RA+ positively selected. The receptors derive from a man aged 25-40 years in good health.

This clone was detected once. The sample contains more than one DNA sequence encoding this CDR3. The genes are TRBV19 and TRBJ2-7; D not certain. Trimming removed 6 bases from V and 3 bases from J, with 6 bases in between. The CDR3 sequence is 11 residues long. Germline loops: CDR1 LNHDA, CDR2 SQIVND (reference sequence). CDR3 nucleotide sequence: TGTGCCAGTAGCCGGAACTACGAGCAGTACTTC. As protein: CASSRNYEQYF.

The genes are TRBV29-1 and TRBJ2-4, with D unresolved. In germline, CDR1 is SQVTM, CDR2 ANQGSEA. The CDR3 totals 14 residues. Between the trimmed V and J ends, which lost 4 bases and 7 bases, there was a span of 17 bases. This CDR3 is CSVVPTSLRNIQYF. Here the CDR3 DNA reads TGCAGCGTTGTACCTACCTCTCTCCGGAACATTCAGTACTTC.

This chain joins TRBV5-4 and TRBJ2-6, with D uncertain. This CDR3 is built from 15 residues. Trimming stripped 4 bases from V and 4 bases from J, with 12 bases between. Germline V gene lookup returns CDR1 SGHNT and CDR2 YYREEE (reference sequence). For the CDR3, the DNA is TGTGCCAGCAGCCGTTCTGCCCCGGGGGCCAACGTCCTGACTTTC. Protein sequence: CASSRSAPGANVLTF.

The genes are TRBV4-1 and TRBJ2-3; 10 nucleotides agree with TRBD2. Germline assignment: CDR1 MGHRA and CDR2 YSYEKL. This CDR3 is built from 21 residues. After removal of 0 bases from V and 6 bases from J, the junction contained 21 bases not matched to a gene. As DNA, the CDR3 is TGCGCCAGCAGCCAAGATCCTACAGGGCCGAGCCTAGCGGGAGTCGGTGATACGCAGTATTTT. It is translated as CASSQDPTGPSLAGVGDTQYF.

This chain connects TRBV2 to TRBJ2-7; 9 bases are shared with TRBD1. Looked up from germline, CDR1 is SNHLY and CDR2 is FYNNEI. Trimming took 2 bases from V and 6 from J; bases not matched to a gene: 8. The CDR3 contains 15 residues. CDR3 in amino acids: CASSERIGTGTEQYF. CDR3 bases: TGTGCCAGCAGTGAAAGAATCGGGACAGGGACCGAGCAGTACTTC.

As concerns this clone: Other DNA sequences of this sample code for an identical CDR3. The chain combines TRBV5-1 with TRBJ2-7; D is unclear. The CDR3 runs to 13 residues. V was trimmed by 4 bases and J by 1 base, leaving 9 bases between them. Germline V gives CDR1 SGHRS, CDR2 YFSETQ. CDR3 nucleotides: TGCGCCAGCAGCCCGGACGGATCCTACGAGCAGTACTTC. Protein: CASSPDGSYEQYF.

This rearrangement joins TRBV6-5 to TRBJ2-7; D might be TRBD1 (6 bases). CDR3 size: 11 residues. The germline V gene has CDR1 MNHEY and CDR2 SVGAGI. Trimming took 6 bases from V and 7 from J, leaving 10 bases between them. In DNA form, the CDR3 reads TGTGCCAGCAGCACCCAGGGGGAGCAGTACTTC. It encodes CASSTQGEQYF.

A single count supports this clone. The chain couples TRBV9 to TRBJ2-5; the match to TRBD1 covers 8 bases. This CDR3 has 14 amino acids. The germline V gene encodes CDR1 SGDLS and CDR2 YYNGEE. The J segment lost 4 bases and the V segment lost 2 bases, leaving 4 bases of the junction unmatched. Here the CDR3 DNA reads TGTGCCAGCAGCGTTCCAGGGGGCGGAGAGACCCAGTACTTC. Translation gives CASSVPGGGETQYF.

This chain connects TRBV29-1 to TRBJ2-1; 9 nucleotides line up with TRBD2. V lost 7 bases to trimming and J lost 9 bases; unmatched junction nucleotides: 16. This CDR3 region has 15 residues. The V gene's germline CDR1 is SQVTM and CDR2 ANQGSEA. DNA for the CDR3: TGCAGCGCCATAGAAAGCGGGAGGACCGGGGGTGAGCAGTTCTTC. Translated, it gives CSAIESGRTGGEQFF.

V usage is TRBV28 and J usage is TRBJ1-1; 7 bases match TRBD1. The CDR3 is 13 residues long. Losses at the gene ends were 7 bases for V and 3 bases for J; bases not matched to a gene: 5. Germline V gene lookup returns CDR1 MDHEN and CDR2 SYDVKM. For the CDR3, the DNA is TGTGCCAGCACCGTGACAGGGCACACTGAAGCTTTCTTT. It specifies CASTVTGHTEAFF.

V is TRBV7-9 and J is TRBJ1-1; D is unclear. Germline CDR1 reads SEHNR; CDR2 reads FQNEAQ (reference sequence). The V end lost 2 bases, the J end lost 8 bases, and 12 bases lay between the germline ends. This CDR3 is built from 13 residues. The CDR3 DNA sequence: TGTGCCAGCAGCTTATATACGAGGATGGAAGCTTTCTTT. Protein sequence: CASSLYTRMEAFF.

The V call is TRBV11-2, the J call TRBJ2-7; D is possibly TRBD1 (6 bases). V was trimmed by 4 bases and J by 7 bases, leaving 23 bases between them. The CDR3 length is 16 residues. Germline CDR1 and CDR2: SGHAT and FQNNGV. For the CDR3, the DNA is TGTGCCAGCAGCTCAAAATCAAACGACAGGACCGGGGAGCAGTACTTC. It specifies CASSSKSNDRTGEQYF.

The rearrangement joins TRBV2 to TRBJ2-1; 7 bases agree with TRBD2. J was trimmed by 0 bases and V by 5 bases; bases with no gene match: 4. Germline loops: CDR1 SNHLY, CDR2 FYNNEI. The CDR3 consists of 15 residues. The CDR3 is CASSWSGVSYNEQFF. CDR3 nucleotide sequence: TGTGCCAGCAGTTGGAGCGGGGTCTCCTACAATGAGCAGTTCTTC. The full variable domain, rest sourced from reference TRBV2 and TRBJ2-1, is EPEVTQTPSHQVTQMGQEVILRCVPISNHLYFYWYRQILGQKVEFLVSFYNNEISEKSEIFDDQFSVERPDGSNFTLKIRSTKLEDSAMYFCASSWSGVSYNEQFFGPGTRLTVL.

The chain is built from TRBV30 and TRBJ1-4; no clear D. Germline V gives CDR1 GTSNPN, CDR2 SVGIG (reference sequence). Trimming removed 2 bases from V and 0 bases from J, with 16 bases in between. This CDR3 contains 17 residues. The CDR3 spells CAWSPPRPFTTNEKLFF. The CDR3 bases are TGTGCCTGGAGTCCACCGCGCCCGTTTACAACTAATGAAAAACTGTTTTTT.

The CDR3 DNA sequence: TGTGCCAGCAGTTATCCCGTAGCGGGGATAAACACCGGGGAGCTGTTTTTT. Its protein is CASSYPVAGINTGELFF. The J gene is TRBJ2-2, the V gene TRBV28, with 8 bases lining up with TRBD2. CDR1 and CDR2 from the germline V gene are MDHEN and SYDVKM. Trimming took 4 bases from V and 2 from J; bases not matched to a gene: 9. The CDR3 contains 17 residues.

The V and J genes are TRBV5-1 and TRBJ1-2; D is possibly TRBD1 (5 bases). The CDR3 spans 14 residues. The germline V gene encodes CDR1 SGHRS and CDR2 YFSETQ. Trimming left V 4 bases short and J 4 bases short, with 14 bases between. The CDR3 loop reads CASSTDIGTYGYTF. In DNA, the CDR3 is TGCGCCAGCAGCACGGACATTGGTACCTATGGCTACACCTTC.

This chain joins TRBV5-1 and TRBJ2-1, with TRBD2 matching over 7 bases. V lost 7 bases, J lost 7 bases, and 8 bases stayed unmatched. The CDR3 loop spans 13 amino acids. CDR1 is SGHRS and CDR2 is YFSETQ in the germline V gene. For the CDR3, the DNA is TGCGCCAGCCTCCCCGGGGGAGGGAATGAGCAGTTCTTC. Its protein is CASLPGGGNEQFF.

The V gene is TRBV10-2, the J gene TRBJ2-3; D is unresolved. With 7 bases removed from V and 2 bases from J, the gap between germline ends came to 10 bases. The CDR3 contains 13 residues. Germline CDR1 WSHSY, CDR2 SAAADI. Here the CDR3 DNA reads TGCGCCAGCAAAAGCCCGGACACAGATACGCAGTATTTT. Its protein product is CASKSPDTDTQYF.

The chain joins TRBV28 to TRBJ2-2; D not resolved. The V gene lost 3 bases and the J gene lost 4 bases, with 3 bases spanning the gap. Per germline, CDR1 MDHEN and CDR2 SYDVKM. The length of the CDR3 is 12 residues. The CDR3 loop reads CASSFTTGELFF. The DNA for the CDR3 is TGTGCCAGCAGTTTCACCACCGGGGAGCTGTTTTTT.

As for this clone: The same CDR3 is also encoded by other DNA sequences in this sample. The chain joins TRBV12-5 to TRBJ2-3; 16 bases agree with TRBD2. Germline V gives CDR1 LGHNT, CDR2 FRNRAP. This CDR3 comprises 16 residues. V was clipped by 6 bases and J by 5 bases; unmatched bases: 5. CDR3 coding DNA: TGTGCTAGTGGGAGCGGGACTAGCGGGAGGGGAGATACGCAGTATTTT. As protein: CASGSGTSGRGDTQYF.

The V gene is TRBV11-2, the J gene TRBJ2-6; 10 bases fit TRBD1. The CDR3 covers 19 residues. Losses at the gene ends were 5 bases for V and 0 bases for J; bases not matched to a gene: 10. Germline CDR1 and CDR2: SGHAT and FQNNGV. CDR3 sequence reads: CASSPAGTGAFSGANVLTF. As DNA, the CDR3 is TGTGCCAGCAGCCCCGCCGGGACAGGGGCCTTCTCTGGGGCCAACGTCCTGACTTTC.

Concerning this clone itself: The junction departs from germline at one end; a sequencing error may be responsible. The rearrangement uses TRBV4-1 and TRBJ2-5, with D uncertain. This CDR3 is 13 amino acids long. CDR1 MGHRA and CDR2 YSYEKL come from the germline V gene. CDR3 sequence: CASSQVHGEIQYF. The CDR3 nucleotides read TGCGCCAGCAGCCAAGTCCACGGAGAGATCCAGTACTTC.

The chain joins TRBV7-9 to TRBJ1-1, with D maybe TRBD1 (5 bases). The CDR3 contains 16 residues. Trimming took 0 bases from V and 10 from J, leaving 21 bases between them. Per germline, CDR1 SEHNR and CDR2 FQNEAQ (reference sequence). The CDR3 loop is CASSLAPRPGGSGAFF. The DNA of the CDR3 is TGTGCCAGCAGCTTAGCGCCAAGACCGGGGGGATCCGGAGCTTTCTTT. Supplemented by reference TRBV7-9 and TRBJ1-1, the full variable domain reads DTGVSQNPRHKITKRGQNVTFRCDPISEHNRLYWYRQTLGQGPEFLTYFQNEAQLEKSRLLSDRFSAERPKGSFSTLEIQRTEQGDSAMYLCASSLAPRPGGSGAFFGQGTRLTVV.

This sequence joins TRBV27 and TRBJ2-3; D is possibly TRBD1 (5 bases). Deletions cut 5 bases from V and 0 bases from J, with 24 bases between. The germline CDR1 and CDR2 sequences are MNHEY and SMNVEV (reference sequence). The CDR3 covers 19 residues. DNA for the CDR3: TGTGCCAGCAGTCAAAACCTCGGACATTATCGATTTAGCACAGATACGCAGTATTTT. It codes for CASSQNLGHYRFSTDTQYF.

This clone was observed a few times. V and J are TRBV9 and TRBJ1-5; D ambiguous. Per the germline V gene, CDR1 is SGDLS and CDR2 is YYNGEE. CDR3 length equals 13 residues. Trimming shortened V by 0 bases and J by 6 bases, and 7 bases separated the two germline ends. CDR3 protein: CASSVGASQPQHF. Here the CDR3 DNA reads TGTGCCAGCAGCGTAGGAGCTTCTCAGCCCCAGCATTTT.